This entry lists 4 T cell receptor beta chains sequenced from one sample in a study of graft-versus-host responses after intestinal transplantation. This table comes from immunoSEQ multiplex PCR, and its TCRdb copy is limited to in-frame clones, with some not included. This sample has some 82,000 clones, with 87% found just once. These receptors are not linked to any known antigen. Material: unstimulated CD8+ T cells sorted from spleen or lymph node cells, obtained before transplant. The receptor set was obtained from a human donor who was the organ donor for an intestinal transplant.

The genes are TRBV19 and TRBJ1-1, with D possibly TRBD1 on 5 matching bases. Germline-derived CDR1 and CDR2 are LNHDA and SQIVND (reference sequence). The CDR3 is 15 amino acids. The V and J ends lost 7 bases and 1 base respectively, with 16 bases between them. CDR3 amino acids: CASMEMGLRNTEAFF. The CDR3 nucleotides are TGTGCCAGTATGGAGATGGGGCTTCGGAACACTGAAGCTTTCTTT.

The chain combines TRBV29-1 with TRBJ2-2; no clear D. This CDR3 is 13 amino acids long. The V gene lost 4 bases and the J gene lost 1 base, with 7 bases spanning the gap. Per the germline V gene, CDR1 is SQVTM and CDR2 is ANQGSEA. CDR3 protein: CSVVSGNTGELFF. CDR3 nucleotide sequence: TGCAGCGTTGTCTCGGGGAACACCGGGGAGCTGTTTTTT.

The chain carries TRBV6-5 and TRBJ2-7; no firm D call. The CDR3 is made up of 14 amino acids. Germline loops: CDR1 MNHEY, CDR2 SVGAGI. V was shortened by 0 bases and J by 1 base, with 7 bases between the two germline ends. CDR3 residues: CASSYSGPSYEQYF. Written as DNA, the CDR3 is TGTGCCAGCAGTTACTCGGGCCCTTCCTACGAGCAGTACTTC.

This clone turned up a few times. The genes are TRBV2 and TRBJ2-7; either TRBD1 or TRBD2 may supply D (5 bases each). CDR1 and CDR2 (germline): SNHLY, FYNNEI. The CDR3 length is 13 residues. V lost 7 bases to trimming and J lost 4 bases, with 14 bases between them. CDR3 nucleotides: TGTGCCAGCATGTGGGACCGCAAATACGAGCAGTACTTC. It is translated as CASMWDRKYEQYF.